The 3 T cell receptor beta chains listed next were all sequenced from one sample in a study of T cell responses to AZD1222 COVID-19 vaccine (dated by TCRdb to about 2021). The time point label, as the study defines it: baseline before first vaccination. Libraries were constructed by the immunoSEQ multiplex PCR assay. The table was pulled from immuneACCESS by TCRdb, which kept in-frame rearrangements only. Such tables lose some clones; where checked, under half of the loss comes from unresolved V genes, and the rest has no known cause. This sample gives 140,000 to 150,000 clones in total; about 90% of them show up just once. Together, the top ten hold more than 3.5% of the sample. Sequencing used peripheral blood, obtained on day 0 of AZD1222 vaccination. These receptors were collected from an adult in good health.

This chain joins TRBV30 and TRBJ2-2; no clear D gene. Germline CDR1 GTSNPN, CDR2 SVGIG (reference sequence). This CDR3 has 11 amino acids. The germline V and J ends were trimmed by 4 bases and 4 bases, with 4 bases remaining between them. CDR3 residues: CAWTLTGELFF. The CDR3 DNA sequence: TGTGCCTGGACACTCACCGGGGAGCTGTTTTTT.

This chain links TRBV12-3 or TRBV12-4 with TRBJ1-2; D is unresolved. This CDR3 comprises 13 residues. V was cut by 2 bases and J by 4 bases, with 8 bases left in between. In DNA form, the CDR3 reads TGTGCCAGCAGTTTATCGAGGGTCTATGGCTACACCTTC. Translating gives CASSLSRVYGYTF.

The rearrangement joins TRBV11-2 to TRBJ2-7; D is tentatively TRBD1 or TRBD2 (5 bases each). Trimming pared 4 bases from V and 3 bases from J, leaving 7 bases between. The CDR3 is made up of 12 amino acids. Per germline, CDR1 SGHAT and CDR2 FQNNGV. The CDR3 DNA is TGTGCCAGCAGCTGGGGGAGCTACGAGCAGTACTTC. It translates to CASSWGSYEQYF.